The rows below give T cell receptor beta chains drawn from one sample of a study of blood T cell repertoires in COVID-19. Assay used: immunoSEQ multiplex PCR; TCRdb lists only in-frame clones, some missing. This table holds 300,000 to 450,000 clones, around 87% found once. The specimen sequenced was peripheral blood. The receptors shown here come from a woman aged 30 to 39 with COVID-19, enrolled during active disease. CDR3s include the opening cysteine and the closing phenylalanine or tryptophan. D genes are given only for firm matches. Expanded clones get a size class; other rows say once, few or many, or leave the size out.

clone_size	v_call	j_call	d_call	cdr3_aa	cdr3_nt
-	TRBV9	TRBJ2-1	TRBD2	CASSARLAGRVCTFF	TGTGCCAGCAGCGCGCGACTAGCGGGAAGGGTCTGTACGTTCTTC
-	TRBV2	TRBJ2-1	TRBD2	CASSETSWRTYNEQFF	TGTGCCAGCAGTGAGACTAGCTGGAGAACCTACAATGAGCAGTTCTTC
-	TRBV29-1	TRBJ2-7	TRBD2	CSVEDTAGADEQYF	TGCAGCGTTGAAGACACAGCGGGAGCCGACGAGCAGTACTTC
-	TRBV19	TRBJ1-5	TRBD1	CASSAPGGLNQPQHF	TGTGCCAGTAGTGCGCCAGGGGGCCTCAATCAGCCCCAGCATTTT
-	TRBV19	TRBJ1-6	-	CASSIVLANSPLHF	TGTGCCAGTAGTATCGTCTTGGCTAATTCACCCCTCCACTTT
-	TRBV5-4	TRBJ2-5	-	CASSRGWSGASSGQETQYF	TGTGCCAGCAGCCGAGGGTGGTCGGGAGCGTCAAGTGGGCAAGAGACCCAGTACTTC
-	TRBV12-3/TRBV12-4	TRBJ2-5	TRBD2	CASMSGSGETQYF	TGTGCCAGCATGAGCGGGAGTGGGGAGACCCAGTACTTC
few	TRBV6-1	TRBJ2-1	TRBD1	CASSGPYRGATYNEQFF	TGTGCCAGCAGTGGGCCGTACAGGGGAGCGACTTACAATGAGCAGTTCTTC
-	TRBV25-1	TRBJ1-1	TRBD1	CASSESRGPHTEAFF	TGTGCCAGCAGTGAATCCAGGGGGCCGCACACTGAAGCTTTCTTT
-	TRBV29-1	TRBJ1-2	-	CSVVSPDRPYGYTF	TGCAGCGTTGTCAGCCCTGACAGGCCCTATGGCTACACCTTC
-	TRBV2	TRBJ2-5	-	CASGSIRETQYF	TGTGCCAGCGGGAGCATACGGGAGACCCAGTACTTC
-	TRBV30	TRBJ1-1	-	CAWSRQANTEAFF	TGTGCCTGGAGTCGACAGGCGAACACTGAAGCTTTCTTT
-	TRBV4-1	TRBJ2-1	-	CASSLRGEDEQFF	TGCGCCAGCAGCCTCAGGGGCGAGGATGAGCAGTTCTTC
-	TRBV6-5	TRBJ2-3	-	CASSYVTSQDTQYF	TGTGCCAGCAGTTACGTGACTAGTCAAGATACGCAGTATTTT
-	TRBV5-1	TRBJ1-5	-	CASSLTGMGNQPQHF	TGCGCCAGCAGCTTAACAGGGATGGGCAATCAGCCCCAGCATTTT
-	TRBV9	TRBJ2-3	-	CASSVVGDHTDTQYF	TGTGCCAGCAGCGTAGTCGGAGATCACACAGATACGCAGTATTTT
-	TRBV24-1	TRBJ2-2	TRBD1	CATSGQGYTGELFF	TGTGCCACCAGTGGACAGGGTTACACCGGGGAGCTGTTTTTT
-	TRBV28	TRBJ1-2	TRBD1	CASSPTTGGSGYTF	TGTGCCAGCAGTCCTACCACAGGGGGCAGTGGCTACACCTTC
once	TRBV2	TRBJ2-1	TRBD2	CASQTAPPSGSYNEQFF	TGTGCCAGCCAGACCGCTCCTCCTAGCGGGAGTTACAATGAGCAGTTCTTC
-	TRBV7-9	TRBJ2-7	-	CASSATQEAYEQYF	TGTGCCAGCAGCGCGACTCAAGAAGCCTACGAGCAGTACTTC
-	TRBV5-6	TRBJ1-2	TRBD1	CASSSTGRYGYTF	TGTGCCAGCAGCTCGACAGGGAGGTATGGCTACACCTTC
few	TRBV19	TRBJ2-2	-	CASSPIFKRTDNTGELFF	TGTGCCAGTAGCCCTATATTCAAAAGGACAGACAACACCGGGGAGCTGTTTTTT
once	TRBV6-5	TRBJ2-3	TRBD2	CASSYRGSGSGDTQYF	TGTGCCAGCAGTTATCGCGGTAGCGGGAGCGGAGATACGCAGTATTTT
-	TRBV19	TRBJ1-5	TRBD1	CASSSDRDNQPQHF	TGTGCCAGTAGTAGTGACAGGGACAATCAGCCCCAGCATTTT
once	TRBV30	TRBJ1-2	TRBD1	CAWNGQGGYGYTF	TGTGCCTGGAATGGGCAGGGGGGTTATGGCTACACCTTC
-	TRBV15	TRBJ1-4	-	CATSREGRGNEKLFF	TGTGCCACCAGCAGAGAGGGCAGGGGAAATGAAAAACTGTTTTTT
-	TRBV28	TRBJ2-3	TRBD2	CASSWTSEAYSTDTQYF	TGTGCCAGCAGTTGGACTAGCGAGGCTTATAGCACAGATACGCAGTATTTT
-	TRBV6-2/TRBV6-3	TRBJ1-1	TRBD1	CASSPTGGTEAFF	TGTGCCAGCAGTCCGACAGGGGGCACTGAAGCTTTCTTT
-	TRBV28	TRBJ2-7	TRBD1	CASSPSHSGTEYPYEQYF	TGTGCCAGCAGTCCATCACATTCCGGGACAGAGTATCCTTACGAGCAGTACTTC
once	TRBV28	TRBJ2-1	-	CASSLVSYNEQFF	TGTGCCAGCAGTTTAGTATCCTACAATGAGCAGTTCTTC
-	TRBV18	TRBJ2-5	TRBD1	CASSPPTGGRETQYF	TGTGCCAGCTCACCACCGACAGGGGGCAGAGAGACCCAGTACTTC
-	TRBV28	TRBJ2-7	-	CASSLLTGSYEQYF	TGTGCCAGCAGTTTATTGACAGGTTCGTACGAGCAGTACTTC
-	TRBV14	TRBJ2-1	-	CASSQDGRIEQFF	TGTGCCAGCAGCCAAGATGGGAGGATTGAGCAGTTCTTC
-	TRBV6-2/TRBV6-3	TRBJ2-1	TRBD2	CASSSGTSGINNEQFF	TGTGCCAGCAGTTCCGGGACTAGCGGGATCAACAATGAGCAGTTCTTC
-	TRBV4-1	TRBJ1-2	TRBD1	CASSPNLGQGVNYGYTF	TGCGCCAGCAGCCCAAACCTAGGACAGGGGGTTAACTATGGCTACACCTTC
-	TRBV19	TRBJ1-2	-	CASSLTGNGYTF	TGTGCCAGTAGTCTCACAGGGAATGGCTACACCTTC
-	TRBV5-1	TRBJ2-1	-	CASSSLSVYNEQFF	TGCGCCAGCAGCTCCTTATCGGTCTACAATGAGCAGTTCTTC
-	TRBV6-6	TRBJ2-7	TRBD2	CASSQYPGGHYEQYF	TGTGCCAGCAGCCAATATCCGGGAGGGCACTACGAGCAGTACTTC
few	TRBV12-3/TRBV12-4	TRBJ2-2	-	CATRDTNTGELFF	TGTGCCACCCGGGACACAAACACCGGGGAGCTGTTTTTT
-	TRBV30	TRBJ2-5	TRBD2	CAWSGGRTSGSGTQYF	TGTGCCTGGAGTGGGGGGAGGACTAGCGGGAGCGGGACCCAGTACTTC
-	TRBV5-4	TRBJ1-2	-	CASSYNPTPSGSGYTF	TGTGCCAGCAGCTATAACCCCACTCCTAGCGGAAGCGGCTACACCTTC
-	TRBV5-6	TRBJ2-1	-	CASSFQDRRYNEQFF	TGTGCCAGCAGCTTTCAGGACAGACGATACAATGAGCAGTTCTTC
-	TRBV5-4	TRBJ2-1	TRBD2	CASSPTSARNNEQFF	TGTGCCAGCAGCCCGACTAGCGCAAGAAACAATGAGCAGTTCTTC
-	TRBV6-6	TRBJ2-2	TRBD2	CASSPSGNTGELFF	TGTGCCAGCAGCCCTAGCGGGAACACCGGGGAGCTGTTTTTT
-	TRBV24-1	TRBJ2-7	TRBD1	CATIHRDRAYEQYF	TGTGCCACCATACACCGGGACAGGGCCTACGAGCAGTACTTC
-	TRBV5-4	TRBJ1-2	TRBD1	CASSFLGQGHGYTF	TGTGCCAGCAGCTTTTTGGGACAGGGCCATGGCTACACCTTC
-	TRBV3-1/TRBV3-2	TRBJ1-5	-	CASSQVTERQPQHF	TGTGCCAGCAGCCAAGTTACAGAACGTCAGCCCCAGCATTTT
-	TRBV24-1	TRBJ2-7	-	CATYSSYEQYF	TGTGCCACTTACAGCTCCTACGAGCAGTACTTC
-	TRBV4-2	TRBJ2-5	-	CASSQVGGGPGTQYF	TGTGCCAGCAGCCAAGTGGGGGGAGGCCCCGGGACCCAGTACTTC
-	TRBV28	TRBJ1-4	-	CASNSWDLPNEKLFF	TGTGCCAGCAACTCCTGGGACTTACCTAATGAAAAACTGTTTTTT
many	TRBV5-1	TRBJ2-1	TRBD2	CASSLGLAYEQFF	TGCGCCAGCAGCTTGGGACTAGCTTATGAGCAGTTCTTC
-	TRBV29-1	TRBJ1-2	TRBD1	CSVEPDRGNGYTF	TGCAGCGTTGAACCGGACAGGGGAAATGGCTACACCTTC
-	TRBV28	TRBJ1-4	TRBD1	CASSFRQGGNEKLFF	TGTGCCAGCAGTTTCAGACAGGGGGGTAATGAAAAACTGTTTTTT
-	TRBV4-1	TRBJ2-7	-	CASSQGAGLGGPGIGGQYF	TGCGCCAGCAGCCAAGGGGCGGGACTCGGCGGGCCCGGGATCGGGGGGCAGTACTTC
-	TRBV27	TRBJ1-2	TRBD1	CASSPNRGRGGYTF	TGTGCCAGCAGTCCGAACAGGGGGCGGGGTGGCTACACCTTC
-	TRBV5-1	TRBJ2-4	-	CASSLVGDAKNIQYF	TGCGCCAGCAGCTTGGTAGGGGATGCCAAAAACATTCAGTACTTC
-	TRBV5-4	TRBJ1-3	-	CASSLEQLGNTIYF	TGTGCCAGCAGCTTGGAACAGCTTGGAAACACCATATATTTT
-	TRBV7-3	TRBJ2-1	TRBD2	CASSQGLAGANEQFF	TGTGCCAGCAGCCAGGGACTAGCGGGAGCAAATGAGCAGTTCTTC